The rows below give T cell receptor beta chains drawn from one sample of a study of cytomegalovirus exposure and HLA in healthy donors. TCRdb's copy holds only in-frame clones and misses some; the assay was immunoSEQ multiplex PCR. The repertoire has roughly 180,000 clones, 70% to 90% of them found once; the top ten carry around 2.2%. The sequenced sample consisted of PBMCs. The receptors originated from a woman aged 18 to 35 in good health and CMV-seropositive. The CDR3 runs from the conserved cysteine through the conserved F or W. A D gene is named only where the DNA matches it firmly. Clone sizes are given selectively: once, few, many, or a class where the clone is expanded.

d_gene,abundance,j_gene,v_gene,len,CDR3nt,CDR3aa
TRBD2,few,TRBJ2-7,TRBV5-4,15,TGTGCCAGCAGCCGCCGGGGACTAGCATCCCACGAGCAGTACTTC,CASSRRGLASHEQYF
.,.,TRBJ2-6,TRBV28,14,TGTGCCAGCAGTGCAGGGGCTGGGGCCAACGTCCTGACTTTC,CASSAGAGANVLTF
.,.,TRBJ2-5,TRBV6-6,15,TGTGCCAGCAGTTACCACAGGGAGTACCAAGAGACCCAGTACTTC,CASSYHREYQETQYF
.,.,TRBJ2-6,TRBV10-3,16,TGTGCCATCAGTGAGAAAGGAACAGTTGGGGCCAACGTCCTGACTTTC,CAISEKGTVGANVLTF
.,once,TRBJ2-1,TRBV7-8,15,TGTGCCAGCAGCTTAGCGGGGGCTGCCTACAATGAGCAGTTCTTC,CASSLAGAAYNEQFF
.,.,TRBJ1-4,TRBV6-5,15,TGTGCCAGCAGTTACTCGGGCAGGGTGCGGGAAAAACTGTTTTTT,CASSYSGRVREKLFF
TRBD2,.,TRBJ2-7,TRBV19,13,TGTGCCCCGAGGACTAGCGGATCCTACGAGCAGTACTTC,CAPRTSGSYEQYF
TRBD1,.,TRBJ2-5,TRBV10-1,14,TGCGCCAGCGGGGGACAGGGGGGTCAAGAGACCCAGTACTTC,CASGGQGGQETQYF
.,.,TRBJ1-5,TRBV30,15,TGTGCCTGGAGTGTGACAGGACGCGGCAATCAGCCCCAGCATTTT,CAWSVTGRGNQPQHF
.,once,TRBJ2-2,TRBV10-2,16,TGCGCCAGCAGGGCAGGGACACCCCGCGCCAGGGGGGAGCTGTTTTTT,CASRAGTPRARGELFF
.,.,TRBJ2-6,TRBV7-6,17,TGTGCCAGCAGCTTAGAGGGGTTCAGGTCTGGGGCCAACGTCCTGACTTTC,CASSLEGFRSGANVLTF
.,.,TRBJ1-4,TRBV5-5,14,TGTGCCAGCAGCCTTGTCGGGGTGGAAGAAAAACTGTTTTTT,CASSLVGVEEKLFF
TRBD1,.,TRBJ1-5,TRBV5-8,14,TGTGCCAGCAGCCCTTTAGGACAGGCCAAGCCCCAGCATTTT,CASSPLGQAKPQHF
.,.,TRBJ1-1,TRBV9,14,TGTGCCAGTAACAGGGCGGAGGCGAACACTGAAGCTTTCTTT,CASNRAEANTEAFF
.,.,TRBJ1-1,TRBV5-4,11,TGTGCCAGCAGCGGGGGGACTGAAGCTTTCTTT,CASSGGTEAFF
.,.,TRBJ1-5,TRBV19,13,TGTGCCAGTAACGACTGGGGGGGAATGGCCCAGCATTTT,CASNDWGGMAQHF
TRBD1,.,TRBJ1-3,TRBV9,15,TGTGCCAGCAGCGTAGACAGGGGGCCTGGAAACACCATATATTTT,CASSVDRGPGNTIYF